This T cell receptor (beta chain) stems from a study of shared clonotypes between healthy human individuals. Deep-level running was used for the assay. The method was immunoSEQ multiplex PCR; TCRdb's version includes in-frame clones alone and lacks a portion of them. Among some 2,000,000 clones listed, 90% to 95% were seen once. Trimming at V came to 1 base and at J to 2 bases, leaving 1 base not matched to a gene. Germline V gene lookup returns CDR1 SGHAT and CDR2 FQDESV (reference sequence). The CDR3 totals 14 residues. Concerning this clone itself: Its antigen remains unknown.

The study's findings and limits: When compared with the clonotypes that were shared by all four sorted-subset donors, the non-shared clonotypes turned out to have lower generation probabilities.

Splitting the CD4+ cells yielded a CD45RA+ naive subset and a CD45RA-negative memory subset. The chain links TRBV11-1 to TRBJ2-7, with TRBD1 matching over 8 bases. This clonotype originated in a man aged 18-30 years in good health. Sequencing input: naive CD4+ T cells sorted from blood. The subset: CD45RA+ positively selected. The CDR3 DNA follows: TGTGCCAGCAGCTTAGTGGGACAGGCCTACGAGCAGTACTTC. Protein sequence: CASSLVGQAYEQYF.